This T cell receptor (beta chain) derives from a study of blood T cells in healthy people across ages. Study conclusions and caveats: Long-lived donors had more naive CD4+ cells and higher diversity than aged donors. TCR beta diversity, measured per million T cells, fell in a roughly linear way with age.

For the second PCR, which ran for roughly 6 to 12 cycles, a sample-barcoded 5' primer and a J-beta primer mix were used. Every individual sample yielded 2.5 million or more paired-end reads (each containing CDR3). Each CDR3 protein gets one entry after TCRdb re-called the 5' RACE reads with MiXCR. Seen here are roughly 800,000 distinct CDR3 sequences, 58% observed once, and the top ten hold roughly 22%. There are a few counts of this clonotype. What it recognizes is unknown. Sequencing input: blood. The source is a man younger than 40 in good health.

The DNA of the CDR3 is TGTGCCACCAGCAGAGATGGGGCCCCCAAAAACATTCAGTACTTC. This codes for CATSRDGAPKNIQYF. The rearrangement uses TRBV15 and TRBJ2-4, with D possibly matching TRBD1 (5 bases). CDR3 length: 15 residues. CDR1 and CDR2 (germline): LNHNV, YYDKDF (reference sequence). The ends were cut back, 0 bases at V and 2 bases at J, with 8 bases in the middle.